This T cell receptor beta chain was identified during a study of cytomegalovirus exposure and HLA in healthy donors. This clone appeared a few times. The PCR contained 60 Vbeta and 13 Jbeta primers. Libraries were prepared by immunoSEQ multiplex PCR; TCRdb keeps only in-frame clonotypes and omits some of them. This table has about 200,000 clones, 82% appearing once. Trimming took 3 bases from V and 1 from J, leaving 15 bases between them. This CDR3 comprises 17 residues. Germline-derived CDR1 and CDR2 are LNHDA and SQIVND (reference sequence). The sequenced material came from PBMCs. The chain recombines TRBV19 with TRBJ2-2; TRBD1 might be the D (6 bases). This clonotype was obtained from a woman aged 45 to 65 in good health and CMV-seropositive. The CDR3 bases are TGTGCCAGTAGTATGGCCCACGCAGGGGTGAACACCGGGGAGCTGTTTTTT. Protein: CASSMAHAGVNTGELFF. The full variable domain, completed using reference TRBV19 and TRBJ2-2, is DGGITQSPKYLFRKEGQNVTLSCEQNLNHDAMYWYRQDPGQGLRLIYYSQIVNDFQKGDIAEGYSVSREKKESFPLTVTSAQKNPTAFYLCASSMAHAGVNTGELFFGEGSRLTVL.